This TCR beta chain was recovered during a study of control samples from healthy donors and cancer patients. CDR1 SGHRS and CDR2 YFSETQ come from the germline V gene. V was clipped by 4 bases and J by 2 bases, with 14 bases between them. The CDR3 has 15 amino acids. The repertoire was sequenced with immunoSEQ multiplex PCR; TCRdb's copy has only in-frame clones and lacks some. This sample carries approximately 89,000 clones, roughly 86% of them seen once, and the ten largest clones take 20% to 25%. This chain uses TRBV5-1 with TRBJ2-3, with D possibly being TRBD2 (6 bases). Material for sequencing was blood. This TCR derives from a man aged 25 to 40 in good health. This CDR3 reads CASSTGLYLTDTQYF. For the CDR3, the DNA is TGCGCCAGCAGCACGGGACTGTACCTCACAGATACGCAGTATTTT.